This T cell receptor (beta chain) was profiled in a study of beta chain features in type 1 diabetes. Study results and limitations: There was a moderate but significant shortening of TCRB CDR3s in all four CD4+ subsets of Type 1 diabetes patients. Fewer junction insertions and more nucleotide deletions appeared in type 1 diabetes patients.

The CDR3 consists of 13 residues. V lost 3 bases, J lost 8 bases, and 12 bases lay in between. Per germline, CDR1 SGHRS and CDR2 YFSETQ. What was sequenced were expressed TCRB transcripts, since all of the isolated RNA had been reverse transcribed. Some clones are missing from TCRdb's copy, which holds only in-frame ones; the method was immunoSEQ multiplex PCR. The sample contains about 180,000 clones, 6.5% to 8.5% of which appear only once. Of note for this clone: As yet, its antigen is unknown.

It was one heparinised blood draw, averaging around 120 mL, that each donor gave. This chain uses TRBV5-1 with TRBJ2-1; D may be TRBD2 (5 bases). Sample: central memory CD4+ T cells from blood. This receptor was identified in a young man with type 1 diabetes. DNA for the CDR3: TGCGCCAGCAGCTCGGACCTGGGAGATGAGCAGTTCTTC. Translated: CASSSDLGDEQFF.